This T cell receptor beta chain was profiled in a study of cytomegalovirus exposure and HLA in healthy donors. Regarding this clone: The antigen remains undetermined.

Points from the study as a whole: A prior analysis recorded that most TCR beta V segments were productive about 87% or about 30% of the time. The study carried out a later analysis of TCR beta sequences. It associated some 17,000 of them with specific HLA alleles at a false discovery rate of 0.05.

With 60 Vbeta and 13 Jbeta primers, the PCR was carried out. TCRdb's table, derived via immunoSEQ multiplex PCR, lists solely in-frame clones and lacks some. The sample lists over 130,000 clones, around 74% occurring once. The germline V gene encodes CDR1 SGHRS and CDR2 YFSETQ. The CDR3 covers 14 residues. This chain joins TRBV5-1 and TRBJ2-5; D not resolved. TRBJ2-7 explains the end of the DNA better; the J call may be wrong. The sequencing sample was made of PBMCs. The source is a man in his fifties in good health and CMV-seropositive. The CDR3 loop reads CASSVEKRSYEQYF. The DNA of the CDR3 is TGCGCCAGCAGCGTTGAAAAACGCTCCTACGAGCAGTACTTC.